Presented here are 31 T cell receptor beta chains from one specimen sequenced in a study of PD-1 blockade in classical Hodgkin lymphoma. The table came from immunoSEQ multiplex PCR; TCRdb's copy has only in-frame clones and leaves some out. The table records about 11,000 clones, 75% to 80% of them present only once. Each and every patient relapsed after autologous stem cell transplantation, and patients got differing brentuximab vedotin exposure. This sample comprised peripheral blood mononuclear cells (PBMCs), obtained at baseline. The receptors were sampled from a human donor with classical Hodgkin lymphoma.

This chain uses TRBV19 with TRBJ1-5; TRBD1 is a possible D gene (6 bases). The CDR3 extends over 13 amino acids. The germline V gene has CDR1 LNHDA and CDR2 SQIVND (reference sequence). V lost 5 bases and J lost 4, with 9 bases in between. The CDR3 protein is CASSWDKNQPQHF. CDR3 nucleotides: TGTGCCAGTAGTTGGGACAAGAATCAGCCCCAGCATTTT. Together with reference TRBV19 and TRBJ1-5, the CDR3 gives the full variable domain: DGGITQSPKYLFRKEGQNVTLSCEQNLNHDAMYWYRQDPGQGLRLIYYSQIVNDFQKGDIAEGYSVSREKKESFPLTVTSAQKNPTAFYLCASSWDKNQPQHFGDGTRLSIL.

The CDR3 DNA reads as TGTGCCAGTAGCCGACACGGTGGCCGCACAGATACGCAGTATTTT. Its translation: CASSRHGGRTDTQYF. V gene TRBV19 combines with J gene TRBJ2-3, with D unresolved. Trimming removed 6 bases at V and 1 base at J, with 14 bases between. Germline V gene sequence: CDR1 LNHDA, CDR2 SQIVND (reference sequence). CDR3 length equals 15 residues.

The table lists this clone with a count of one. This rearrangement joins TRBV7-9 to TRBJ2-5; tentatively, D is TRBD2 (5 bases). The V and J ends lost 0 bases and 1 base respectively, with 12 bases between them. The CDR3 totals 16 residues. Germline V gene lookup returns CDR1 SEHNR and CDR2 FQNEAQ (reference sequence). This CDR3 reads CASSLAGSGVQETQYF. CDR3 coding DNA: TGTGCCAGCAGCTTAGCGGGGAGCGGAGTCCAAGAGACCCAGTACTTC.

J is TRBJ1-1 and V is TRBV29-1; 9 bases agree with TRBD1. V lost 7 bases to trimming and J lost 6 bases; unmatched junction nucleotides: 15. The CDR3 totals 15 residues. Germline V CDR1 and CDR2: SQVTM, ANQGSEA. CDR3 amino acids: CSGTGTGNSLSEAFF. The CDR3 DNA sequence: TGCAGCGGGACTGGGACAGGGAATAGTCTTTCTGAAGCTTTCTTT.

This clone was seen once. The J gene is TRBJ1-1, the V gene TRBV6-6; maybe TRBD1 (5 bases). The CDR3 runs 14 residues. V shed 2 bases and J shed 4 bases, with 11 bases lying between them. Germline lookup yields CDR1 MNHNY and CDR2 SVGAGI (reference sequence). The CDR3 loop reads CASSYLQGGTEAFF. CDR3 bases: TGTGCCAGCAGTTACCTGCAGGGTGGCACTGAAGCTTTCTTT.

The rearrangement links TRBV4-1 to TRBJ1-4; no clear D gene. Germline values: CDR1 MGHRA, CDR2 YSYEKL. V was pared by 8 bases and J by 8 bases, with 18 bases between. The CDR3 is made up of 14 amino acids. CDR3 sequence (DNA): TGCGCCAGCCAGGCAGCCAATATGGGCGAAAAACTGTTTTTT. This translates into CASQAANMGEKLFF.

The genes are TRBV5-4 and TRBJ2-3; 7 bases are shared with TRBD1. Germline V gene lookup returns CDR1 SGHNT and CDR2 YYREEE (reference sequence). The CDR3 covers 15 residues. J lost 4 bases, V lost 4 bases, and 9 bases had no gene match. The CDR3: CASSTGTARADTQYF. CDR3 DNA: TGTGCCAGCAGCACTGGGACAGCGCGGGCAGATACGCAGTATTTT.

This clone was recorded only once. At one of its ends the junction is not consistent with the germline gene, which may arise from a read error. The CDR3 spells CASRLAETNAGELFF. CDR3 DNA: TGCGCCAGCAGACTAGCGGAGACGAACGCCGGGGAGCTGTTTTTT. The V call is TRBV4-1, the J call TRBJ2-2, with TRBD2 matching over 8 bases. Germline V gene sequence: CDR1 MGHRA, CDR2 YSYEKL. This CDR3 contains 15 residues.

The V call is TRBV5-4, the J call TRBJ2-3; the D gene is possibly TRBD2 (6 bases). CDR1 is SGHNT, CDR2 YYREEE, per germline (reference sequence). The CDR3 consists of 15 residues. V lost 3 bases, J lost 2 bases, and 13 bases lay in between. CDR3 bases: TGTGCCAGCAGCTCCGGTGGCGGGAACACAGATACGCAGTATTTT. Translated: CASSSGGGNTDTQYF.

J is TRBJ1-2 and V is TRBV2; unclear D gene. Between the trimmed V and J ends, which lost 6 bases and 4 bases, there was a span of 18 bases. The CDR3 runs 15 residues. CDR1 is SNHLY and CDR2 is FYNNEI in the germline V gene. CDR3 amino acids: CASRLEDGRFYGYTF. In DNA, the CDR3 is TGTGCCAGCAGATTGGAGGACGGCAGATTCTATGGCTACACCTTC.

In its sample, this clone was seen once. This rearrangement joins TRBV7-6 to TRBJ2-5; D is ambiguous. The end of the DNA is better explained by TRBJ2-7, so the J call may be wrong. The CDR3 sequence is 13 residues long. CDR1 and CDR2 from the germline V gene are SGHVS and FNYEAQ. CDR3 coding DNA: TGTGCCAGCAGCTTCAGTCAGCACTACGAGCAGTACTTC. Translation gives CASSFSQHYEQYF.

This clone has just one count. For the CDR3, the DNA is TGTGCTAGTGGTTTGGTACTAACTAGCGGGAGTTTCAATGAGCAGTTCTTC. It translates to CASGLVLTSGSFNEQFF. This chain connects TRBV12-5 to TRBJ2-1, with TRBD2 matching 11 bases. Losses at the gene ends were 0 bases for V and 6 bases for J; bases not matched to a gene: 7. There are 17 residues in the CDR3. CDR1 is LGHNT, CDR2 FRNRAP, per germline.

The chain joins TRBV10-2 to TRBJ2-6; 10 bases are shared with TRBD2. The CDR3 sequence is 18 residues long. The ends lost 3 bases at V and 1 base at J; junction bases unmatched: 6. Germline lookup yields CDR1 WSHSY and CDR2 SAAADI. CDR3 bases: TGCGCCAGCAGTGACGGGCTAGCGGGAGAGTCTGGGGCCAACGTCCTGACTTTC. Its translation: CASSDGLAGESGANVLTF.

This clone appeared a single time. The genes are TRBV14 and TRBJ2-7; unclear D gene. The germline V and J ends were trimmed by 0 bases and 2 bases, with 5 bases remaining between them. CDR3 length equals 13 residues. The germline V gene encodes CDR1 SGHDN and CDR2 FVKESK. This chain's CDR3 is CASSQEQAYEQYF. In DNA form, the CDR3 reads TGTGCCAGCAGCCAAGAACAAGCCTACGAGCAGTACTTC.

V and J are TRBV5-1 and TRBJ2-7, with 9 bases that match TRBD1. CDR1 is SGHRS, CDR2 YFSETQ, per germline. J lost 4 bases, V lost 2 bases, and 7 bases had no gene match. The length of the CDR3 is 15 residues. CDR3 coding DNA: TGCGCCAGCAGCTTAGCCGGGACAGGGCTTTACGAGCAGTACTTC. Amino acids: CASSLAGTGLYEQYF.

The chain recombines TRBV5-1 with TRBJ2-5, with D maybe TRBD2 (6 bases). The CDR3 is 16 amino acids. Germline V lookup: CDR1 SGHRS, CDR2 YFSETQ. V lost 0 bases, J lost 5 bases, and 17 bases lay in between. The CDR3: CASSLGNSGVGETQYF. The CDR3 DNA follows: TGCGCCAGCAGCTTGGGGAATAGCGGAGTCGGGGAGACCCAGTACTTC.

The chain is built from TRBV19 and TRBJ2-4; perhaps TRBD1 as D (6 bases). CDR1 and CDR2 (germline): LNHDA, SQIVND (reference sequence). V lost 4 bases and J lost 8, with 12 bases in between. The CDR3 length is 13 residues. The CDR3 DNA reads as TGTGCCAGTAGTAAGACAGGTAGCGACATTCAGTACTTC. It encodes CASSKTGSDIQYF.

The J gene is TRBJ2-1, the V gene TRBV15; TRBD1 matches at 8 bases. J lost 5 bases, V lost 5 bases, and 8 bases had no gene match. This CDR3 is built from 15 residues. CDR1 and CDR2 from the germline V gene are LNHNV and YYDKDF (reference sequence). The CDR3 coding sequence is TGTGCCACCAGCCAGAGACAGGGGCAAAACAATGAGCAGTTCTTC. The encoded protein is CATSQRQGQNNEQFF.

The chain has TRBV7-9 and TRBJ2-5; no clear D. The CDR3 contains 14 residues. Germline CDR1 SEHNR, CDR2 FQNEAQ (reference sequence). V lost 5 bases, J lost 0 bases, and 10 bases lay in between. CDR3 residues: CASSHGMYQETQYF. The CDR3 bases are TGTGCCAGCAGCCACGGAATGTACCAAGAGACCCAGTACTTC.

This clone has a handful of counts. The V call is TRBV27, the J call TRBJ2-4; D assignment may be TRBD1 or TRBD2 (5 bases each). The ends were cut back, 6 bases at V and 0 bases at J, with 12 bases in the middle. The germline V gene encodes CDR1 MNHEY and CDR2 SMNVEV (reference sequence). The CDR3 sequence is 15 residues long. In DNA form, the CDR3 reads TGTGCCAGCAGAACCACAGGACTAGCCAAAAACATTCAGTACTTC. Protein: CASRTTGLAKNIQYF.

The CDR3 DNA sequence: TGTGCCAGCTCACCGGCAGGGTACGGCGGGGAGCTGTTTTTT. This codes for CASSPAGYGGELFF. The V and J genes are TRBV18 and TRBJ2-2; D may be TRBD1 (5 bases). This CDR3 contains 14 residues. Germline V gives CDR1 KGHSH, CDR2 LQKENI. V lost 3 bases and J 7 bases, leaving 12 bases between the germline ends.

V usage is TRBV6-5 and J usage is TRBJ2-7; D is unresolved. The V gene lost 0 bases and the J gene lost 1 base, with 10 bases spanning the gap. Germline loops: CDR1 MNHEY, CDR2 SVGAGI. CDR3 length: 15 residues. In nucleotides, the CDR3 is TGTGCCAGCAGTTACTCGCGAGCCGGGTCCTACGAGCAGTACTTC. Amino acids: CASSYSRAGSYEQYF.

J is TRBJ2-2 and V is TRBV7-8, with a possible D match to TRBD2 (6 bases). Looked up from germline, CDR1 is SGHVS and CDR2 is FQNEAQ. V was trimmed by 6 bases and J by 0 bases, leaving 11 bases between them. The CDR3 spans 15 residues. In DNA form, the CDR3 reads TGTGCCAGCAGAACCGGGACTTCGAACACCGGGGAGCTGTTTTTT. This encodes CASRTGTSNTGELFF.

This clone appeared a few times. The chain employs TRBV13 and TRBJ1-3; a possible D gene is TRBD1 (5 bases). The CDR3 contains 16 residues. Germline V gene lookup returns CDR1 PRHDT and CDR2 FYEKMQ (reference sequence). Trimming shortened V by 5 bases and J by 0 bases, and 14 bases separated the two germline ends. CDR3 in DNA: TGTGCCAGCAGCGGGGGGACTCCTAGCTCTGGAAACACCATATATTTT. Translated: CASSGGTPSSGNTIYF. Based on the CDR3 plus reference TRBV13 and TRBJ1-3, the full variable domain is AAGVIQSPRHLIKEKRETATLKCYPIPRHDTVYWYQQGPGQDPQFLISFYEKMQSDKGSIPDRFSAQQFSDYHSELNMSSLELGDSALYFCASSGGTPSSGNTIYFGEGSWLTVV.

The chain links TRBV15 to TRBJ2-7; TRBD2 matches 7 bases. The CDR3 runs 14 residues. J lost 2 bases, V lost 6 bases, and 7 bases had no gene match. Germline-derived CDR1 and CDR2 are LNHNV and YYDKDF (reference sequence). The chain's CDR3 is CATSSGGGTYEQYF. For the CDR3, the DNA is TGTGCCACCAGTTCGGGCGGGGGAACCTACGAGCAGTACTTC.

This clone was counted once. The V gene is TRBV7-9, the J gene TRBJ2-7; weak D call: TRBD1 (5 bases). The V and J ends lost 4 bases and 3 bases respectively, with 13 bases between them. Germline V gene lookup returns CDR1 SEHNR and CDR2 FQNEAQ (reference sequence). This CDR3 comprises 14 residues. CDR3 amino acids: CASSWGHPDYEQYF. The CDR3 DNA is TGTGCCAGCAGCTGGGGCCATCCCGACTACGAGCAGTACTTC.

This chain links TRBV21-1 with TRBJ2-1. TRBV21-1 is annotated as a pseudogene. The CDR3 has 12 amino acids. The chain's CDR3 is CASSKAGDEQFF. In nucleotides, the CDR3 is TGTGCCAGCAGCAAAGCTGGGGATGAGCAGTTCTTC.

The table lists this clone with a few counts. V and J are TRBV6-5 and TRBJ1-1; D not resolved. The germline V gene has CDR1 MNHEY and CDR2 SVGAGI. The CDR3 is 12 amino acids. V was clipped by 3 bases and J by 6 bases, with 8 bases between them. The CDR3 nucleotides are TGTGCCAGCAGTTATTCGCCCCCTGAAGCTTTCTTT. Translation: CASSYSPPEAFF.

This clone turned up a few times. The chain combines TRBV29-1 with TRBJ2-5; perhaps TRBD1 as D (5 bases). V lost 6 bases and J 5 bases, leaving 10 bases between the germline ends. The germline V gene encodes CDR1 SQVTM and CDR2 ANQGSEA. The CDR3 runs 11 residues. CDR3 sequence: CSVAGMETQYF. The CDR3 DNA sequence: TGCAGCGTCGCAGGGATGGAGACCCAGTACTTC.

The chain combines TRBV5-1 with TRBJ2-3; D unclear. The CDR3 has 14 amino acids. Germline V gene data show CDR1 as SGHRS and CDR2 as YFSETQ. With 0 bases removed from V and 4 bases from J, the gap between germline ends came to 9 bases. CDR3 sequence reads: CASSLDRVPDTQYF. For the CDR3, the DNA is TGCGCCAGCAGCTTGGACAGAGTTCCAGATACGCAGTATTTT.

The V and J genes are TRBV19 and TRBJ2-5; 8 nucleotides match TRBD2. This CDR3 comprises 14 residues. CDR1 is LNHDA, CDR2 SQIVND, per germline (reference sequence). With V trimmed by 6 bases and J by 5 bases, 8 bases remained unmatched. CDR3 DNA sequence: TGTGCCAGTAGGACAGTCTCGGGGGGGGAGACCCAGTACTTC. Translated, it gives CASRTVSGGETQYF.